The TCR beta chain described here comes from a study of cytomegalovirus exposure and HLA in healthy donors (dated by TCRdb to 2016 to 2017). Context from the whole study: An earlier analysis of 587 of the donors reported 250 to 300 Gb of sequence data and 100 million to 130 million unique TCR beta sequences from 150 million to 200 million T cells. An early release that covered some 640 HLA-typed donors contained approximately 300 gigabases of sequencing data and around 85 million unique TCR sequences. Among the roughly 400 genotyped donors, under 90% belonged to the genetic ancestry cluster associated with self-reported Caucasian donors. The aim of the study was to test whether cataloging public T cell receptors could identify signatures of past pathogen exposure. The study profiled the T cell repertoires of 550 to 700 subjects by immunosequencing and related them to cytomegalovirus serostatus. A separate validation cohort of roughly 130 different subjects was used in addition to the 666-subject first cohort. The study combined high-throughput TCR immunosequencing, statistical association of individual TCRs with disease status, and machine learning to predict cytomegalovirus infection status. A later analysis re-examined previously published TCR beta repertoires from just over 650 donors and added high-resolution HLA genotyping to investigate patterns of TCR occurrence. In the later analysis, no new phenotypic data were used to find candidate immune exposures; instead, reliance was placed on TCR beta sequences and their occurrence across donors. An earlier analysis of some 500 of the donors applied high-throughput TCR beta sequencing to assess whether each TCR beta V gene segment acted as functional or pseudogenic. Alongside the repertoire data, information on donor age, sex, ethnicity and CMV serostatus was compiled. Genome-wide SNP genotypes for about three fifths of the roughly 670 donors were used in a later genetic analysis, which treated that subset as a discovery cohort. All discovery cohort repertoires had been generated using a single sequencing platform. Class I and class II HLA loci were covered by the typing at four-digit resolution. Typing coverage varied by locus: about 629-630 donors for A, B, C, DRB1 and DQB1; around 560 for DQA1; over 600 for DPA1; roughly 450 for DPB1. A handful of DR-DQ haplotypes were handled as single units for association and clustering because linkage in the cohort was strong. Among about 400 genotyped donors of the cohort, an average of roughly 230,000 unique TCR beta nucleotide sequences was sequenced per donor, of which about 19% were non-productive.

Receptor libraries were prepared by the immunoSEQ multiplex PCR assay. The multiplex PCR relied on a mix of 60 forward primers for TCR Vbeta segments and 13 reverse primers for TCR Jbeta segments. The CDR3 region of rearranged TCR beta genes was amplified from genomic DNA with a multiplex PCR assay. On the Illumina HiSeq System, the amplified TCR beta libraries were sequenced as 87-base-pair reads. The authors processed their data as follows. A later analysis counted about 80 million unique TCR beta chains across the roughly 700 repertoires, and some 12 million of these chains were shared by at least two donors. A nearest-neighbor algorithm error-corrected the raw reads and collapsed the reads into unique sequences, merging closely related sequences to remove PCR and sequencing errors. To assign V, D and J gene segments, CDR3 sequences were aligned to IMGT reference sequences. Each retained sequence needed at least a six-nucleotide match to both a V gene segment and a J gene segment. Rearrangements were classified as productive when the CDR3 lacked stop codons and remained in frame with V and J, and all other rearrangements were classified as non-productive. CDR3 was defined by IMGT convention, running from the second conserved V-encoded cysteine to the conserved J-encoded phenylalanine. The earlier analysis of about 530 of the donors excluded any sequence lacking an unambiguous match to a single V gene segment. An earlier analysis of 500 to 700 of the donors classified V segments as functional when productive rearrangements were above 56.7% and as segregating when the standard deviation between donors was above 5%. A statistical classification framework was built for diagnosing cytomegalovirus status from the catalog of TCR beta chain sequences. In a later analysis, TCR nucleotide sequences were compared against IMGT/GENE-DB human TR gene sequences so that V and J genes could be assigned. A later analysis assigned CDR3 sequences and most-parsimonious VDJ recombination scenarios with the TCRdist pipeline. In a later analysis, each TCR beta chain was defined by its CDR3 amino acid sequence together with its V-gene family, and reads without a unique V-gene family were excluded. A later analysis removed several hundred highly shared, low-generation-probability nucleotide sequences to deal with suspected cross-contamination and a sequencing artifact. In a later analysis, a clonal expansion index for each public chain was calculated from normalized within-repertoire ranks of inferred template counts. A later analysis computed generation probabilities with a VDJ recombination model fitted to out-of-frame rearrangements, and checked the results against IGoR. Hypergeometric tests were used in a later analysis to score TCR-TCR, TCR-HLA and TCR-CMV co-occurrence, with a repertoire-size bias correction applied to the TCR pairs. To estimate false discovery rates, a later analysis permuted the HLA or CMV assignments 20 times. In a later analysis, co-occurring TCRs were grouped using DBSCAN, and TCRdist sequence similarity was added for clustering within HLA-allele-positive subsets. Repertoires with fewer than 30,000 or more than 120,000 public chains, plus five repertoires with anomalous nucleotide sharing, were excluded from co-occurrence clustering. TCRdb limited this immuneACCESS table to in-frame rearrangements with V and J called. A share of clones is missing; checked studies link under half to unresolved V genes, and the rest is unexplained. The DNA was the basis for D and trimming; V, J and clone size are from that table. The sample yields under 200,000 clones; roughly 75% were counted once. Of the sample, about 2.3% is held by the ten largest clones.

The cohort consisted of 650 to 700 healthy bone marrow donors. All cohort members were sampled while nominally healthy, although unrecorded immune exposures were likely present. The donor was CMV seronegative and belonged to the group of more than 300 seronegative cohort members. Each donor provided a peripheral blood sample, and peripheral blood mononuclear cells were used for TCR beta sequencing. The Qiagen DNeasy Blood Extraction Kit was used to extract genomic DNA from the blood cell samples. General findings and caveats noted by the study authors: Linkage disequilibrium might explain the correlated functional status among segregating V segments, but an unknown experimental factor could not be ruled out. It was suggested by the authors that the approach could potentially be generalized to other disease states and immunological phenotypes. Only TCR beta chains were sequenced in this cohort, and the absence of alpha or paired-chain data limited detectable features. A further reported finding was that TCR beta sequences accurately predicted the HLA-A and HLA-B alleles for most subjects in the first cohort. Three of the identified cytomegalovirus-associated TCR beta chains were confirmed in vitro to be specific for cytomegalovirus antigens. According to a later genetic analysis, donors in an Asian-associated ancestry cluster had fewer N-insertions in productive TCRs than the approximately 690-donor mean. Assigning TCR associations to individual alleles was difficult when HLA alleles, especially DR and DQ, strongly co-occurred. V-gene and J-gene trimming of TCR beta chains was associated with a missense DCLRE1C variant in a later genetic analysis, and the association was replicated in an independent cohort. Presence/absence analyses assumed roughly uniform sequencing depth across donors, an assumption that may not hold. Broadly in line with IMGT annotations, most TCR beta V segments showed up in productive rearrangements about 90% or about 30% of the time in an earlier analysis of 587 of the donors. A later analysis found that HLA-associated TCR beta chains were more clonally expanded and had lower generation probabilities than equally common non-associated chains. In a later analysis, several top co-occurrence clusters were reported to appear linked to parvovirus B19, influenza, CMV and Epstein-Barr virus. Most TCR sequences were observed very rarely across donors, whereas some public TCRs were present in many individuals. Because HLA typing was unavailable for some donors at each locus, only the typed subset was used in association tests. A later analysis found that TCR association rates varied across HLA loci, with DRB1 alleles showing the most associated TCRs and HLA-C alleles the fewest. According to a later analysis, most CMV-associated TCR beta chains appeared to be HLA-restricted, and the HLA associations seemed to be driven largely by CMV exposure. Because the 87-base-pair reads could not distinguish some IMGT-functional V segments, including TRBV6-2 and TRBV6-3, those segments were excluded. A total of roughly 160 TCR beta chains were listed by the study as associated with cytomegalovirus. In a later analysis, some 18,000 TCR beta sequences were associated with specific HLA alleles at a false discovery rate of 0.05. For the cohort, immune exposure information was limited to CMV serostatus. The earlier analysis of approximately 540 of the donors excluded some 15 rarely observed V segments, including chromosome 9 orphons, because counts were too low. Cytomegalovirus status was reported to be diagnosed by the classifier with high specificity and sensitivity in both the original and validation cohorts. A cluster of highly shared sequence variants was judged likely to represent a technical artifact of the sequencing pipeline.

As for this clone: Its antigen has not been determined. One base away there is no much larger clone; base qualities are not given.

Including cysteine and phenylalanine, the CDR3 has 18 amino acids. Solely the CDR3 DNA is kept, with 54 bases framed from the first base. Sequences PRHDT (CDR1) and FYEKMQ (CDR2) are obtained from the germline V gene (reference sequence). Trimming leaves V shorter by 5 bases and J shorter by 5 bases, with the junction holding 13 bases beyond the gene matches. The V and J segments used are TRBV13 and TRBJ2-1, with 12 junctional bases fitting TRBD2. The specimen sequenced was PBMCs. The receptor was derived from a female donor in good health and CMV-seronegative. The DNA sequence is TGTGCCAGCAGCCCTAGCCTAGCGGGAGGGCCGAGGGACAATGAGCAGTTCTTC. Translated, this gives CASSPSLAGGPRDNEQFF.